Sequencing of this TCR beta chain was carried out in a study of spatial heterogeneity in lung cancer. Study-level points and caveats: Expanded intratumoral alpha and beta TCR counts tracked tumor mutation counts.

Many counts were recorded for this clonotype. No antigen is known for it. Within a library made for alpha chains, this beta chain is off target, and its count is uninformative. TCRdb used MiXCR to reprocess the 5' RACE reads, holding one entry per CDR3 protein. Here the sample spans approximately 7,000 distinct CDR3 sequences, 10% to 15% being singletons. Described time point: sample taken at primary tumor resection. Trimming took 6 bases from V and 3 from J, leaving 15 bases between them. In germline, CDR1 is LGHDT, CDR2 YNNKEL (reference sequence). This CDR3 is 16 amino acids long. The receptor's source is a male donor with early-stage non-small cell lung cancer. The specimen comprised lung tumor tissue, sampled at surgery. The chain carries TRBV3-1 and TRBJ1-6; D is perhaps TRBD1 (5 bases). Here the CDR3 reads CASRLTGQNYNSPLHF. CDR3 nucleotides: TGTGCCAGCAGACTGACGGGGCAGAACTATAATTCACCCCTCCACTTT.